This T cell receptor (beta chain) was recovered during a study of blood T cell repertoires in COVID-19. Looking at the study overall: Whether acute or convalescent, the COVID-19 samples came from the United States, Italy and Spain. In each case, the material was cDNA or gDNA derived from T cells, B-cell-depleted T cells, or PBMCs.

Germline trimming cut 4 bases from V and 2 bases from J; bases unmatched to any gene: 22. The CDR3 runs to 20 residues. The germline gives CDR1 SGHRS, CDR2 YFSETQ. The method was immunoSEQ multiplex PCR; TCRdb's version includes in-frame clones alone and lacks a portion of them. Here the sample spans over 100,000 clones, roughly 75% being singletons. The TCR sequence derives from a man aged 55 to 70 with active or convalescent COVID-19. The chain has TRBV5-1 and TRBJ2-3; 7 bases line up with TRBD1. Sequencing used peripheral blood. Here the CDR3 reads CASSRRDSWIGGPNTDTQYF. DNA for the CDR3: TGCGCCAGCAGCCGACGGGACAGTTGGATAGGGGGTCCCAACACAGATACGCAGTATTTT.